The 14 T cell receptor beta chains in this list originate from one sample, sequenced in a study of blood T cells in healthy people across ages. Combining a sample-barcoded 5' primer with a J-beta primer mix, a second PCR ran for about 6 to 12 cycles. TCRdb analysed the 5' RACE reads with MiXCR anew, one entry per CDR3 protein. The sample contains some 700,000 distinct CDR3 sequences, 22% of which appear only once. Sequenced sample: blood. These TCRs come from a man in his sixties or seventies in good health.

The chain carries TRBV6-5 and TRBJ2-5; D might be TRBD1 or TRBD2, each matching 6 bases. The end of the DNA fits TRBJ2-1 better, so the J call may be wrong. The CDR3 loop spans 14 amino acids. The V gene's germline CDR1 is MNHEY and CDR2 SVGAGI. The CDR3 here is CASLARGARNEQFF. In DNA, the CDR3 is TGTGCCAGCCTGGCGAGGGGGGCGAGAAATGAGCAGTTCTTC.

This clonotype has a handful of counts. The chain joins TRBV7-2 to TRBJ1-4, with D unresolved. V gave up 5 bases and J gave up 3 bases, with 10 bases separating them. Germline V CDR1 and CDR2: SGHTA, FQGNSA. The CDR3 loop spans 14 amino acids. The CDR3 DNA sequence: TGTGCCAGCAGCCACGGACTATCTAATGAAAAACTGTTTTTT. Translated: CASSHGLSNEKLFF. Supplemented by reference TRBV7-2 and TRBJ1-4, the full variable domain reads GAGVSQSPSNKVTEKGKDVELRCDPISGHTALYWYRQSLGQGLEFLIYFQGNSAPDKSGLPSDRFSAERTGGSVSTLTIQRTQQEDSAVYLCASSHGLSNEKLFFGSGTQLSVL.

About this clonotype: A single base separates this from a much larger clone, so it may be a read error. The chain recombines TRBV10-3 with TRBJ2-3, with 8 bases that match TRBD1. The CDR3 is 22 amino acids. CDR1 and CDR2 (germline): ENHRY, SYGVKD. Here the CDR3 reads CAIGESIVPDRVGERMPDTQYF. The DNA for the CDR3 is TGTGCCATCGGTGAGTCGATAGTACCGGACAGGGTCGGGGAAAGGATGCCAGATACGCAGTATTTT.

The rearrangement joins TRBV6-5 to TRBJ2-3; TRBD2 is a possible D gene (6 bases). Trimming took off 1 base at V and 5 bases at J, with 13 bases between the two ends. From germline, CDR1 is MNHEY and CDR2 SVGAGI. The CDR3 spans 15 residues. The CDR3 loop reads CASSYWSGRKDTQYF. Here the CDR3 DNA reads TGTGCCAGCAGTTACTGGTCAGGGAGGAAAGATACGCAGTATTTT.

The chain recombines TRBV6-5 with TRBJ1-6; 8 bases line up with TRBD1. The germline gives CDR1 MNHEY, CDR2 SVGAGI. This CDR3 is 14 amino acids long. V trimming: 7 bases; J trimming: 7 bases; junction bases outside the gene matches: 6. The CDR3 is CASTGQGANSPLHF. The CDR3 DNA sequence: TGTGCCAGCACCGGACAGGGTGCAAATTCACCCCTCCACTTT.

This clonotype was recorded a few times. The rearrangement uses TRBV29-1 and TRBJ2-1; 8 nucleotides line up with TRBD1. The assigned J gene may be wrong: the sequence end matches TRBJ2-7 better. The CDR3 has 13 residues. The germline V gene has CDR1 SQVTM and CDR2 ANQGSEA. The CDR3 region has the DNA TGCAGCGTCTTCACCGACAGGGGTCACGAGCAGTACTTC. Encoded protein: CSVFTDRGHEQYF.

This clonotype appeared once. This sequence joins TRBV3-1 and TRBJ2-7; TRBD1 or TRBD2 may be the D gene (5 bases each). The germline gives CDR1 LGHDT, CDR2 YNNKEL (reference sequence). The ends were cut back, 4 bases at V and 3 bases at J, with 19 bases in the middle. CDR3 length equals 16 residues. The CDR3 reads CASSRLPRSGHYEQYF. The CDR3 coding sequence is TGTGCCAGCAGCCGACTCCCAAGAAGCGGACACTACGAGCAGTACTTC.

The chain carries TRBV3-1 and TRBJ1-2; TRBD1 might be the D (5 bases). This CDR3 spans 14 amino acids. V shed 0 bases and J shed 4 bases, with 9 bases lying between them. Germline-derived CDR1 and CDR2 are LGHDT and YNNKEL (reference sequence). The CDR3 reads CASSQEVTAYGYTF. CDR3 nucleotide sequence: TGTGCCAGCAGCCAAGAAGTGACAGCCTATGGCTACACCTTC.

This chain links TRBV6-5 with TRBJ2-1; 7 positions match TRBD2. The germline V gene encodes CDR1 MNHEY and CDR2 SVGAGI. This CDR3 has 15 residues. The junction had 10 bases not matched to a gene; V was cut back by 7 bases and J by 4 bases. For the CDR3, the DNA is TGTGCCAGCAACACAAGAGCGGGGCGTTACAATGAGCAGTTCTTC. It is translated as CASNTRAGRYNEQFF.

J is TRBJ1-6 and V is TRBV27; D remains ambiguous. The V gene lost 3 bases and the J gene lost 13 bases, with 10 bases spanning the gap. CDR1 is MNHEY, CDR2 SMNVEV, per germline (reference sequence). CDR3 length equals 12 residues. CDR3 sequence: CASSLGRSPLHF. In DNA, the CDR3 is TGTGCCAGCAGTTTGGGTAGGTCGCCCCTCCACTTT.

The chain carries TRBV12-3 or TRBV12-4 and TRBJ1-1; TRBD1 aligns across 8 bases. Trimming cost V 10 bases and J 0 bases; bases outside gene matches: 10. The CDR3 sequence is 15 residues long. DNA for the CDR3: TGTGCCATAGGACAGGGAGGGCCCTTGAACACTGAAGCTTTCTTT. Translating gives CAIGQGGPLNTEAFF.

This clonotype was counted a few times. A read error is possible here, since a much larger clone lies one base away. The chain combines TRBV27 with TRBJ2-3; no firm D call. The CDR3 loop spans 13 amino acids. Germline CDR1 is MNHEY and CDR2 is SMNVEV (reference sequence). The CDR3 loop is CACRLVGRDTQYF. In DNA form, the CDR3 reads TGTGCCTGCAGACTCGTGGGTCGAGATACGCAGTATTTT.

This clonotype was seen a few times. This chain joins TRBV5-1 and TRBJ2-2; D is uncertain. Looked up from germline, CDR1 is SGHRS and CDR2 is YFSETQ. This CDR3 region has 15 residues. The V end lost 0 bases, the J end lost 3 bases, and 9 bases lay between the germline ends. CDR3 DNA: TGCGCCAGCAGCTTGGAGGGCGCAGACACCGGGGAGCTGTTTTTT. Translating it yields CASSLEGADTGELFF.

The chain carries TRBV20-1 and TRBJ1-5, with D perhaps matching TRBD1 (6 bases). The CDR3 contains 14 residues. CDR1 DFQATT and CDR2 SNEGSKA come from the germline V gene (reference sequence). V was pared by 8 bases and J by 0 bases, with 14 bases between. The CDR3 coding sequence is TGCAGTACCGGGACATTAGTTAGCAATCAGCCCCAGCATTTT. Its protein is CSTGTLVSNQPQHF.